This T cell receptor beta chain is drawn from a study of blood T cell repertoires in COVID-19. Overall study: Sites in the United States, Italy and Spain provided acute and convalescent COVID-19 samples. The cDNA or gDNA used as material had been derived from T cells, B-cell-depleted T cells, or PBMCs.

Trimming pared 4 bases from V and 0 bases from J, leaving 12 bases between. The CDR3 covers 15 residues. Germline V gene data show CDR1 as SGHRS and CDR2 as YFSETQ. TCRdb's copy holds only in-frame clones and misses some; the assay was immunoSEQ multiplex PCR. The sample holds around 89,000 clones, 55% to 75% seen once. The rearrangement joins TRBV5-1 to TRBJ2-3; maybe TRBD1 (6 bases). This receptor was obtained from a woman of 80 years or more with acute or convalescent COVID-19. The sequencing input was peripheral blood. The CDR3 DNA is TGCGCCAGCAGCCGGGACATCCTTAGCACAGATACGCAGTATTTT. This codes for CASSRDILSTDTQYF.